The 12 T cell receptor beta chains below come from one sample, sequenced in a study of cytomegalovirus exposure and HLA in healthy donors. The PCR used 60 Vbeta and 13 Jbeta primers. Profiling relied on immunoSEQ multiplex PCR, and the TCRdb table lists in-frame clones only, not all of them. The table includes approximately 170,000 clones, roughly 84% detected once. Sequenced: PBMCs. All receptors come from a boy younger than 10 in good health and CMV-seronegative.

As for this clone: The germline gene is not matched at one end of the junction; a read error may be the cause. J is TRBJ1-6 and V is TRBV7-2, with D uncertain. Per germline, CDR1 SGHTA and CDR2 FQGNSA. CDR3 length: 12 amino acids. CDR3 amino acids: CASSLFVSPLHF. DNA for the CDR3: TGTGCCAGCAGCTTATTTGTTTCACCCCTCCACTTC.

CDR3 sequence (DNA): TGTGCCAGCAGTGACTCGGGGGGAATGGAGCAGTATTTT. Translating it yields CASSDSGGMEQYF. The chain joins TRBV6-4 to TRBJ2-3; weak D call: TRBD2 (6 bases). This CDR3 region has 13 residues. The V end was cut by 0 bases, the J end by 11 bases, with 12 bases between. CDR1 is MRHNA, CDR2 SNTAGT, per germline.

The chain recombines TRBV23-1 with TRBJ2-3; D remains unclear. TRBV23-1 is an ORF, and what it does is uncertain. V was pared by 6 bases and J by 2 bases, with 15 bases between. The CDR3 sequence is 15 residues long. The chain's CDR3 is CASRIRWQITDTQYF. CDR3 nucleotides: TGCGCCAGCAGGATTCGTTGGCAGATCACAGATACGCAGTATTTT.

The chain couples TRBV5-1 to TRBJ2-1; D is unclear. Trimming removed 2 bases at V and 0 bases at J, with 9 bases between. The germline CDR1 and CDR2 sequences are SGHRS and YFSETQ. This CDR3 is built from 15 residues. CDR3 amino acids: CASSLQSSSYNEQFF. In DNA form, the CDR3 reads TGCGCCAGCAGCTTACAGTCCAGCTCCTACAATGAGCAGTTCTTC. Using reference TRBV5-1 and TRBJ2-1 for the parts outside the CDR3, the full variable domain is KAGVTQTPRYLIKTRGQQVTLSCSPISGHRSVSWYQQTPGQGLQFLFEYFSETQRNKGNFPGRFSGRQFSNSRSEMNVSTLELGDSALYLCASSLQSSSYNEQFFGPGTRLTVL.

The rearrangement joins TRBV9 to TRBJ2-3; TRBD2 aligns across 11 bases. Looked up from germline, CDR1 is SGDLS and CDR2 is YYNGEE. The ends lost 4 bases at V and 6 bases at J; junction bases unmatched: 10. The CDR3 runs to 16 residues. CDR3 DNA: TGTGCCAGCAGCCCCCGGGGGGCTAGCGGGGGGGATACGCAGTATTTT. The encoded protein is CASSPRGASGGDTQYF.

The gene calls are TRBV19 and TRBJ1-1; TRBD1 aligns across 7 bases. The CDR3 is made up of 14 amino acids. V dropped 3 bases and J dropped 4; count of bases not matched to a gene: 5. Germline V gene sequence: CDR1 LNHDA, CDR2 SQIVND (reference sequence). CDR3 in amino acids: CASSIMTGSTEAFF. The CDR3 region has the DNA TGTGCCAGTAGTATTATGACAGGGTCCACTGAAGCTTTCTTT.

The chain uses TRBV6-5 and TRBJ2-1; 9 nucleotides agree with TRBD2. V shed 3 bases and J 2 bases; nucleotides not matched to a gene: 2. The CDR3 is 15 amino acids. Looked up from germline, CDR1 is MNHEY and CDR2 is SVGAGI. This chain's CDR3 is CASSYGGGAYNEQFF. For the CDR3, the DNA is TGTGCCAGCAGTTATGGCGGGGGGGCCTACAATGAGCAGTTCTTC.

The chain carries TRBV27 and TRBJ2-5; TRBD1 matches at 7 bases. Germline-derived CDR1 and CDR2 are MNHEY and SMNVEV (reference sequence). The length of the CDR3 is 15 residues. J was trimmed by 2 bases and V by 5 bases; bases with no gene match: 8. The DNA of the CDR3 is TGTGCCAGCAGTCCTAGGGACAGACTTCAAGAGACCCAGTACTTC. This translates into CASSPRDRLQETQYF.

V usage is TRBV9 and J usage is TRBJ1-2, with TRBD1 as a possible D gene (6 bases). Germline CDR1 reads SGDLS; CDR2 reads YYNGEE. Trimming pared 0 bases from V and 0 bases from J, leaving 6 bases between. This CDR3 is built from 14 residues. CDR3 sequence reads: CASSVGQANYGYTF. CDR3 sequence (DNA): TGTGCCAGCAGCGTAGGACAGGCTAACTATGGCTACACCTTC.

This chain connects TRBV5-4 to TRBJ1-3; maybe TRBD1 (5 bases). The CDR3 extends over 16 amino acids. In germline, CDR1 is SGHNT, CDR2 YYREEE (reference sequence). V was pared by 0 bases and J by 5 bases, with 15 bases between. The CDR3 here is CASSLEGQGPRNTIYF. The CDR3, as DNA: TGTGCCAGCAGCTTGGAGGGGCAGGGTCCAAGAAACACCATATATTTT.

This clone was counted only a few times. The chain couples TRBV6-5 to TRBJ2-2; perhaps TRBD1 as D (6 bases). This CDR3 contains 16 residues. CDR1 and CDR2 (germline): MNHEY, SVGAGI. With 2 bases removed from V and 4 bases from J, the gap between germline ends came to 14 bases. CDR3 DNA: TGTGCCAGCAGTTACCAACCAGACAGGACCACCGGGGAGCTGTTTTTT. It specifies CASSYQPDRTTGELFF.

The chain couples TRBV30 to TRBJ1-1; no clear D gene. Looked up from germline, CDR1 is GTSNPN and CDR2 is SVGIG (reference sequence). Trimming left V 3 bases short and J 7 bases short, with 12 bases between. The CDR3 is 12 residues long. CDR3 in amino acids: CAWRRAQIEAFF. CDR3 DNA: TGTGCCTGGAGGCGAGCACAGATTGAAGCTTTCTTT.